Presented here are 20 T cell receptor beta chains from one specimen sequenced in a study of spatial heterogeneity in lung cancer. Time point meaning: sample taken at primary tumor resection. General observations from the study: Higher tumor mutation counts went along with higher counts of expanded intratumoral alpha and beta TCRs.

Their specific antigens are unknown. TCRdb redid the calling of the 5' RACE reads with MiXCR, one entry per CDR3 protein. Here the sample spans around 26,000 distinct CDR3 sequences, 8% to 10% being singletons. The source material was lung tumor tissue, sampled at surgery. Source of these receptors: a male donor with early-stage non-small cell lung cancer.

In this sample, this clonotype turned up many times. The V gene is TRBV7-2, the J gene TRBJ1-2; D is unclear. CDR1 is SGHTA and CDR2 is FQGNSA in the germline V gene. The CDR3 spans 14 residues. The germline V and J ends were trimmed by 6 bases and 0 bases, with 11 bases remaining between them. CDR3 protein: CASSYRGPNYGYTF. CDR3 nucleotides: TGTGCCAGCAGTTACAGAGGACCTAACTATGGCTACACCTTC.

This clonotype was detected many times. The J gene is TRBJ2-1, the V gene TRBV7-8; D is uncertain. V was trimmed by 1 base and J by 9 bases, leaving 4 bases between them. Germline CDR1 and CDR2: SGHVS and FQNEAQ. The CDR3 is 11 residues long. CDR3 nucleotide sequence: TGTGCCAGCAGCTTAGGGGGTGAGCAGTTCTTC. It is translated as CASSLGGEQFF.

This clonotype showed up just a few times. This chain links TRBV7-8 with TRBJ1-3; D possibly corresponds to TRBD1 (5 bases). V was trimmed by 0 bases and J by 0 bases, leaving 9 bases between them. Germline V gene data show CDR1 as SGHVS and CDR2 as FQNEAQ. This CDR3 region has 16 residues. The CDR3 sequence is CASSLAGRASGNTIYF. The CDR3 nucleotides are TGTGCCAGCAGCTTAGCGGGCAGGGCCTCTGGAAACACCATATATTTT.

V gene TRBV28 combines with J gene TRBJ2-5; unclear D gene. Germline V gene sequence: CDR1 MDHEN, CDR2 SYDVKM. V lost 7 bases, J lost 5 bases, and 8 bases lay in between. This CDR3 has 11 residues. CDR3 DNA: TGTGCCAGCAAGATGAGGGAGACCCAGTACTTC. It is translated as CASKMRETQYF.

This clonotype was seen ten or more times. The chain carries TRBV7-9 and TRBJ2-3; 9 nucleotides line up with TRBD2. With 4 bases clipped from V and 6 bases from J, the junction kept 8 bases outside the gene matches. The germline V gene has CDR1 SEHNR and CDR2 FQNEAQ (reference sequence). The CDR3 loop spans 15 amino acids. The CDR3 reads CASSSNSGRGDTQYF. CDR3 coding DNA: TGTGCCAGCAGCTCGAATAGCGGGAGAGGGGATACGCAGTATTTT.

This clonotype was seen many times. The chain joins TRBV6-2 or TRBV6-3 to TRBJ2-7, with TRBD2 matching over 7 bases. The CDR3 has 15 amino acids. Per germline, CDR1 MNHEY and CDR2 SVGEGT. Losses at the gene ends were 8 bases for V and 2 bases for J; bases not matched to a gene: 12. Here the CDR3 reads CASFPWASGTYEQYF. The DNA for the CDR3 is TGTGCCAGCTTCCCTTGGGCTAGCGGTACCTACGAGCAGTACTTC.

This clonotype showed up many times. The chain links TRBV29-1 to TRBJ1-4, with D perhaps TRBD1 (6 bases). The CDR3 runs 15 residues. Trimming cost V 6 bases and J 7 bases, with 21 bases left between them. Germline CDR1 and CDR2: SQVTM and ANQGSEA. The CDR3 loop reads CSVAGSRDTAEKLFF. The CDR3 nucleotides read TGCAGCGTCGCCGGGAGCCGGGACACTGCTGAAAAACTGTTTTTT.

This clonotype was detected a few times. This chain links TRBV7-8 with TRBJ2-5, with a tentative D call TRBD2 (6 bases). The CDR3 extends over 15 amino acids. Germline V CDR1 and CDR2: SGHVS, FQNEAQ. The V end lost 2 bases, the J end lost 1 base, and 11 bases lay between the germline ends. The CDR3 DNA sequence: TGTGCCAGCAGCTTATTTGGGGAGGTCCAAGAGACCCAGTACTTC. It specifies CASSLFGEVQETQYF. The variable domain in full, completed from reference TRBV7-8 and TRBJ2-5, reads GAGVSQSPRYKVAKRGQDVALRCDPISGHVSLFWYQQALGQGPEFLTYFQNEAQLDKSGLPSDRFFAERPEGSVSTLKIQRTQQEDSAVYLCASSLFGEVQETQYFGPGTRLLVL.

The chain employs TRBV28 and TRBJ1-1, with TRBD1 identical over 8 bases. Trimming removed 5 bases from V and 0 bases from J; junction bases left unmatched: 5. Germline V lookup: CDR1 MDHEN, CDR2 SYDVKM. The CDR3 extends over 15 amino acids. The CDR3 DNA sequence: TGTGCCAGCAGTACGACAGGGGATATGAACACTGAAGCTTTCTTT. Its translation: CASSTTGDMNTEAFF.

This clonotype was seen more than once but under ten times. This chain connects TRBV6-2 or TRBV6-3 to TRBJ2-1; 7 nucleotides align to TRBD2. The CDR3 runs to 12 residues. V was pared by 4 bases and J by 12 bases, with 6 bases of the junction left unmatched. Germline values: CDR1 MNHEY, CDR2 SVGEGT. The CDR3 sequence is CASSLRDYRQFF. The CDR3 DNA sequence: TGTGCCAGCAGTTTAAGGGACTATAGGCAGTTCTTC.

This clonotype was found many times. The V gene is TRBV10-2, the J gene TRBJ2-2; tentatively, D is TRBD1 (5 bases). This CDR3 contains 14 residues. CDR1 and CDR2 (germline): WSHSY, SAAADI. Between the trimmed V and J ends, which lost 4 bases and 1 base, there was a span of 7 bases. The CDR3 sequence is CASSATGNTGELFF. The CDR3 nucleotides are TGCGCCAGCAGTGCCACAGGGAACACCGGGGAGCTGTTTTTT.

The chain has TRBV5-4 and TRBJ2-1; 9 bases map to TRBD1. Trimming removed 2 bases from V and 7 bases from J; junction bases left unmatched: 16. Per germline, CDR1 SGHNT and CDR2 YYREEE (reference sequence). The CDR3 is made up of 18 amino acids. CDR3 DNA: TGTGCCAGCAGCTTCCCCCTAACAGGGGGCGCGTATGGGAATGAGCAGTTCTTC. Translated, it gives CASSFPLTGGAYGNEQFF.

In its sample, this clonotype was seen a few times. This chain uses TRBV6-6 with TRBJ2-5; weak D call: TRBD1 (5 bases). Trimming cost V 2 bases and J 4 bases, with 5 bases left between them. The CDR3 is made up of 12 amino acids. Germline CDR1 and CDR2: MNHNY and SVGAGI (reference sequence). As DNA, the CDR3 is TGTGCCAGCAGTTACGGGGCAGAGACCCAGTACTTC. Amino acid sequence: CASSYGAETQYF.

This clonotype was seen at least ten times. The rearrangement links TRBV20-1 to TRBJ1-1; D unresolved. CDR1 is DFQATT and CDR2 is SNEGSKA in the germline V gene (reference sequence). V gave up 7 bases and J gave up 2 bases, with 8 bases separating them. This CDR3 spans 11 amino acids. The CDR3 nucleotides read TGCAGTGTTTCCCCCAACACTGAAGCTTTCTTT. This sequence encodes CSVSPNTEAFF.

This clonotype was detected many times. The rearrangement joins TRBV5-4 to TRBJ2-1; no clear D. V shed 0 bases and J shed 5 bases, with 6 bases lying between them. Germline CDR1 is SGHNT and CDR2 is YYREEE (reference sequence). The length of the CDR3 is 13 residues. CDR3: CASSLGLDNEQFF. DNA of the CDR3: TGTGCCAGCAGCTTGGGGCTGGACAATGAGCAGTTCTTC. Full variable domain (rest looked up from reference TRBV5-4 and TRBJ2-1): ETGVTQSPTHLIKTRGQQVTLRCSSQSGHNTVSWYQQALGQGPQFIFQYYREEENGRGNFPPRFSGLQFPNYSSELNVNALELDDSALYLCASSLGLDNEQFFGPGTRLTVL.

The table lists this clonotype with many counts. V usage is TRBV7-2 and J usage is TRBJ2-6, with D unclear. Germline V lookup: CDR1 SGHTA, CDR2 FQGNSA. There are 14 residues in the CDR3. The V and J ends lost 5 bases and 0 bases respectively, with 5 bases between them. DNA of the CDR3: TGTGCCAGCAGCACAGCCTCTGGGGCCAACGTCCTGACTTTC. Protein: CASSTASGANVLTF.

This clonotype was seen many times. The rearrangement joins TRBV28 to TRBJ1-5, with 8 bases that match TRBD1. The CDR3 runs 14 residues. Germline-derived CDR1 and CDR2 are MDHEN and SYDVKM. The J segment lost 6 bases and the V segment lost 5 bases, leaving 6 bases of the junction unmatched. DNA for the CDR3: TGTGCCAGCAGTCCAGGGGGCAGGGTTCAGCCCCAGCATTTT. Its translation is CASSPGGRVQPQHF.

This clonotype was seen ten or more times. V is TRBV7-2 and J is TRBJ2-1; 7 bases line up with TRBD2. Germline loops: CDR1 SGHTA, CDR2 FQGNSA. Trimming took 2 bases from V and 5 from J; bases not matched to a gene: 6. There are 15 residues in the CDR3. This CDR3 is CASSLWRGGNNEQFF. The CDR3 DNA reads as TGTGCCAGCAGCTTATGGCGCGGGGGTAACAATGAGCAGTTCTTC.

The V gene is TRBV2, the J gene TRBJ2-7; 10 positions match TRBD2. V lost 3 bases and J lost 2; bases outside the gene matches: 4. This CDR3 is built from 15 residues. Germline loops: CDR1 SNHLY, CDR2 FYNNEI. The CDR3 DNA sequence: TGTGCCAGCAGTGATATAGCGGGGGGAACCTACGAGCAGTACTTC. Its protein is CASSDIAGGTYEQYF.

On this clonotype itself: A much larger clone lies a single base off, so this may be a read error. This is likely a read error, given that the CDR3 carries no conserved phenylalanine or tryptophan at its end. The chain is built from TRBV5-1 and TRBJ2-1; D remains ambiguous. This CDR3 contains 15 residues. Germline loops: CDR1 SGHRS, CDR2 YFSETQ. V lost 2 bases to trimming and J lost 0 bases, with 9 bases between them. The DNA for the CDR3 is TGCGCCAGCAGCTTAGGCAGTACCTCCTACAATGAGCAGTTCTTA. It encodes CASSLGSTSYNEQFL.